What follows is one T cell receptor (beta chain) and its context. This sample is drawn from a study of blood T cell repertoires in COVID-19. The CDR3 is 14 residues long. Germline V gene lookup returns CDR1 LNHDA and CDR2 SQIVND (reference sequence). Losses at the gene ends were 5 bases for V and 7 bases for J; bases not matched to a gene: 6. Participants spanned ages about 18 to 100 years and resided in over 20 US areas. Participant-reported clinical history was the basis for cohort assignment. Data came from immunoSEQ multiplex PCR; TCRdb stores just in-frame clones and leaves some out. Of 70,000 to 90,000 clones listed, about 89% are singletons.

Sequenced input: PBMCs or T cells enriched from blood (not recorded which). The gene calls are TRBV19 and TRBJ1-2; 11 positions match TRBD1. This TCR came from a woman between 45 and 60 years old with acute COVID-19. The DNA for the CDR3 is TGTGCCAGTAGTGCCGGACAGGGGGCGCGTGGCTACACCTTC. Its translation: CASSAGQGARGYTF.